This T cell receptor (beta chain) was recorded in a study of blood T cell repertoires in COVID-19. The wider study: COVID-19 samples, acute and convalescent, were from the United States, Italy and Spain. T cells, B-cell-depleted T cells, or PBMCs supplied cDNA or gDNA.

Per the authors' pipeline: Using reference gene primer amplification, nucleated cell counts were estimated. The protocol was immunoSEQ multiplex PCR, while the TCRdb copy is restricted to in-frame clones and leaves out a portion. V and J calls and clone size are given by that table; D and trimming were obtained from the DNA. This sample has roughly 97,000 clones, with around 83% found just once. Germline values: CDR1 SQVTM, CDR2 ANQGSEA. Trimming removed 4 bases at V and 4 bases at J, with 13 bases between. The CDR3 loop spans 13 amino acids. The specimen was peripheral blood. The TCR was taken from a woman older than 75 with active or convalescent COVID-19. The chain carries TRBV29-1 and TRBJ1-1; no definite D call. This CDR3 is CSVVSGGVTEAFF. Written as DNA, the CDR3 is TGCAGCGTTGTTAGCGGCGGCGTCACTGAAGCTTTCTTT.